The 24 T cell receptor beta chains presented below share a single source sample, sequenced in a study of T cell repertoires in cytomegalovirus infection. For these TCRs, the target antigens are not known. Each CDR3 protein is one row after TCRdb ran MiXCR on the reads. The sample has about 920,000 distinct CDR3 sequences, under 40% seen once. Sequenced here: cultured CD8+ T cells from PBMCs, sampled from culture after CMV antigen stimulation. These receptors originate from a human donor in good health (CMV status not recorded). Some clones in this sample may be carry-over from other donors' samples.

The chain employs TRBV6-1 and TRBJ2-7; D is undetermined. V gave up 1 base and J gave up 2 bases, with 6 bases separating them. The CDR3 is 13 amino acids. CDR1 and CDR2 (germline): MNHNS, SASEGT. The CDR3 DNA reads as TGTGCCAGCAGTGAAGGGGTCGCCTACGAGCAGTACTTC. The encoded protein is CASSEGVAYEQYF.

The chain couples TRBV13 to TRBJ2-7, with 7 bases fitting TRBD2. The CDR3 spans 12 residues. The junction had 5 bases not matched to a gene; V was cut back by 8 bases and J by 4 bases. CDR1 and CDR2 from the germline V gene are PRHDT and FYEKMQ (reference sequence). CDR3 sequence: CASRRGEYEQYF. In DNA, the CDR3 is TGTGCCAGCCGTCGGGGGGAGTACGAGCAGTACTTC.

This clonotype was detected a few times. This chain uses TRBV27 with TRBJ1-2, with unresolved D. Looked up from germline, CDR1 is MNHEY and CDR2 is SMNVEV (reference sequence). Deletions cut 0 bases from V and 8 bases from J, with 13 bases between. This CDR3 has 14 residues. In DNA form, the CDR3 reads TGTGCCAGCAGTTTATCGAACAATGAAGAGGGCTACACCTTC. Protein sequence: CASSLSNNEEGYTF.

J is TRBJ2-7 and V is TRBV5-1, with 7 bases aligning to TRBD1. The trim removed 2 bases at V and 3 bases at J, leaving 17 bases unmatched. The CDR3 totals 18 residues. Per germline, CDR1 SGHRS and CDR2 YFSETQ. The CDR3 coding sequence is TGCGCCAGCAGCTTTCGGGACAGAACTTCCCGAAAAGACTACGAGCAGTACTTC. Its translation is CASSFRDRTSRKDYEQYF.

The V call is TRBV7-9, the J call TRBJ2-7; no clear D gene. V lost 1 base to trimming and J lost 5 bases, with 6 bases between them. The CDR3 length is 12 residues. Germline CDR1 and CDR2: SEHNR and FQNEAQ (reference sequence). The CDR3 here is CASSLGADEQYF. Written as DNA, the CDR3 is TGTGCCAGCAGCTTAGGGGCGGACGAGCAGTACTTC.

The genes are TRBV2 and TRBJ1-5, with TRBD1 matching 9 bases. The junction had 17 bases not matched to a gene; V was cut back by 6 bases and J by 5 bases. From germline, CDR1 is SNHLY and CDR2 FYNNEI. The CDR3 extends over 18 amino acids. CDR3 region: CASSTTSGQGERDQPQHF. In DNA, the CDR3 is TGTGCCAGCAGCACTACTTCGGGACAGGGAGAGAGGGATCAGCCCCAGCATTTT.

This clonotype was picked up one time. The chain links TRBV2 to TRBJ1-1, with D hard to call. The germline V gene has CDR1 SNHLY and CDR2 FYNNEI. The CDR3 runs to 10 residues. The germline V and J ends were trimmed by 8 bases and 7 bases, with 8 bases remaining between them. The CDR3 protein is CASSSDEAFF. As DNA, the CDR3 is TGTGCCAGCTCTTCAGATGAAGCTTTCTTT.

The table lists this clonotype with a few counts. The rearrangement joins TRBV2 to TRBJ1-3; TRBD1 agrees at 9 bases. The CDR3 covers 17 residues. V lost 2 bases to trimming and J lost 2 bases; unmatched junction nucleotides: 7. CDR1 SNHLY and CDR2 FYNNEI come from the germline V gene. Here the CDR3 reads CASSEWDRDNTGNTIYF. The CDR3 DNA sequence: TGTGCCAGCAGTGAATGGGACAGGGATAATACTGGAAACACCATATATTTT.

The chain carries TRBV4-1 and TRBJ2-7, with 8 bases fitting TRBD1. This CDR3 has 16 residues. The germline V gene has CDR1 MGHRA and CDR2 YSYEKL. V shed 0 bases, J shed 6 bases, and the junction held 10 bases outside the gene matches. The CDR3 is CASSQEGAARGPEQYV. As DNA, the CDR3 is TGCGCCAGCAGCCAAGAAGGGGCGGCCAGGGGGCCCGAGCAGTACGTC.

The genes are TRBV7-6 and TRBJ2-1, with a possible D match to TRBD2 (5 bases). The CDR3 loop spans 15 amino acids. Per germline, CDR1 SGHVS and CDR2 FNYEAQ. V was trimmed by 2 bases and J by 5 bases, leaving 13 bases between them. The CDR3 sequence is CASSLTRSLNNEQFF. The CDR3 DNA sequence: TGTGCCAGCAGCTTAACTAGATCTTTAAACAATGAGCAGTTCTTC.

J is TRBJ2-5 and V is TRBV15; perhaps TRBD2 as D (5 bases). The V gene lost 0 bases and the J gene lost 5 bases, with 13 bases spanning the gap. CDR3 length equals 15 residues. Germline V gene lookup returns CDR1 LNHNV and CDR2 YYDKDF (reference sequence). CDR3: CATSRDSGYGETQYF. CDR3 nucleotide sequence: TGTGCCACCAGCAGAGATTCGGGGTACGGGGAGACCCAGTACTTC.

The chain links TRBV19 to TRBJ1-1; 7 nucleotides line up with TRBD1. V trimming: 6 bases; J trimming: 2 bases; junction bases outside the gene matches: 6. CDR3 length: 14 amino acids. Germline CDR1 LNHDA, CDR2 SQIVND (reference sequence). CDR3 amino acids: CASSYDRVNTEAFF. The DNA for the CDR3 is TGTGCCAGTAGCTATGACAGGGTTAACACTGAAGCTTTCTTT.

The V gene is TRBV27, the J gene TRBJ2-5, with TRBD2 identical over 8 bases. The CDR3 length is 16 residues. V shed 5 bases and J 5 bases; nucleotides not matched to a gene: 13. In germline, CDR1 is MNHEY, CDR2 SMNVEV (reference sequence). CDR3 sequence (DNA): TGTGCCAGCAGTGTCTATTTCGCGGGGGGAGGGGAGACCCAGTACTTC. It encodes CASSVYFAGGGETQYF.

This rearrangement joins TRBV6-5 to TRBJ1-1; no reliable D call. The CDR3 has 13 amino acids. The germline V and J ends were trimmed by 6 bases and 11 bases, with 19 bases remaining between them. Germline V gene lookup returns CDR1 MNHEY and CDR2 SVGAGI. This CDR3 is CASRRTGDHTAFF. The CDR3 nucleotides read TGTGCCAGCAGACGTACCGGAGATCATACGGCTTTCTTT.

This clonotype was found a few times. At one end, the junction sequence differs from germline, possibly due to a read error. The chain combines TRBV19 with TRBJ1-2; D is unresolved. Germline CDR1 reads LNHDA; CDR2 reads SQIVND (reference sequence). This CDR3 contains 12 residues. CDR3 amino acids: CASSMGQRGLNF. CDR3 nucleotide sequence: TGTGCCAGTAGTATGGGCCAGCGCGGTTTGAACTTC.

This clonotype showed up just a few times. This sequence joins TRBV4-1 and TRBJ2-5; D is possibly TRBD1 (6 bases). Germline values: CDR1 MGHRA, CDR2 YSYEKL. V was pared by 3 bases and J by 2 bases, with 19 bases between. This CDR3 spans 17 amino acids. DNA of the CDR3: TGCGCCAGCAGCCATCTACAGGGAGCCGAAATTCAAGAGACCCAGTACTTC. This codes for CASSHLQGAEIQETQYF.

This rearrangement joins TRBV5-1 to TRBJ1-4; tentatively, D is TRBD1 (5 bases). With 3 bases removed from V and 3 bases from J, the gap between germline ends came to 15 bases. Germline V gives CDR1 SGHRS, CDR2 YFSETQ. CDR3 length: 16 amino acids. This chain's CDR3 is CASSYEPGSANEKLFF. In DNA, the CDR3 is TGCGCCAGCAGCTATGAACCAGGGTCCGCTAATGAAAAACTGTTTTTT.

The chain uses TRBV7-9 and TRBJ1-6; D is uncertain. Between the trimmed V and J ends, which lost 8 bases and 0 bases, there was a span of 8 bases. The CDR3 runs to 14 residues. Germline assignment: CDR1 SEHNR and CDR2 FQNEAQ (reference sequence). For the CDR3, the DNA is TGTGCCAGCTACGGGAGCTCCTATAATTCACCCCTCCACTTT. Encoded protein: CASYGSSYNSPLHF.

This clonotype appeared a few times. CDR3 sequence reads: CASSGDRGQYF. The CDR3 DNA reads TGTGCCAGCAGTGGGGACAGGGGGCAGTATTTT. The chain joins TRBV28 to TRBJ2-3, with 10 bases lining up with TRBD1. Unmatched junction bases numbered 1, after V lost 5 bases and J lost 11 bases. The CDR3 runs to 11 residues. Germline V gene sequence: CDR1 MDHEN, CDR2 SYDVKM.

In this sample, this clonotype turned up a few times. This chain joins TRBV6-5 and TRBJ1-1; perhaps TRBD1 as D (6 bases). This CDR3 is built from 16 residues. Per the germline V gene, CDR1 is MNHEY and CDR2 is SVGAGI. Trimming pared 2 bases from V and 6 bases from J, leaving 19 bases between. The chain's CDR3 is CASSYPGAVGFAEAFF. CDR3 nucleotides: TGTGCCAGCAGTTACCCAGGGGCGGTTGGTTTCGCTGAAGCTTTCTTT.

This clonotype appeared many times. The chain carries TRBV7-8 and TRBJ2-1; D unclear. CDR1 and CDR2 (germline): SGHVS, FQNEAQ. The CDR3 is 15 amino acids. Trimming took 4 bases from V and 0 from J, leaving 10 bases between them. The CDR3 sequence: CASSYDLSSYNEQFF. CDR3 bases: TGTGCCAGCAGCTATGACCTGAGCTCCTACAATGAGCAGTTCTTC.

J is TRBJ2-7 and V is TRBV28; 7 bases map to TRBD1. The junction had 14 bases not matched to a gene; V was cut back by 5 bases and J by 7 bases. Germline V gives CDR1 MDHEN, CDR2 SYDVKM. The CDR3 length is 15 residues. In nucleotides, the CDR3 is TGTGCCAGCAGTCCCCGGGACAGTCGATTTGGGGAGCAGTACGTC. This sequence encodes CASSPRDSRFGEQYV.

In its sample, this clonotype was seen a few times. The rearrangement joins TRBV5-1 to TRBJ2-4; D is uncertain. V lost 3 bases, J lost 7 bases, and 17 bases lay in between. The CDR3 is made up of 15 amino acids. Germline V CDR1 and CDR2: SGHRS, YFSETQ. CDR3 sequence: CASSSGVKGRNIQYF. In DNA, the CDR3 is TGCGCCAGCAGCTCCGGAGTCAAGGGCCGCAACATTCAGTACTTC.

This clonotype was counted a few times. V and J are TRBV6-1 and TRBJ2-2; TRBD1 is a possible D gene (5 bases). Per the germline V gene, CDR1 is MNHNS and CDR2 is SASEGT. The CDR3 has 14 amino acids. The V end was cut by 7 bases, the J end by 5 bases, with 14 bases between. CDR3 sequence reads: CASTGRDGTGELFF. Here the CDR3 DNA reads TGTGCCAGCACCGGCAGGGATGGTACCGGGGAGCTGTTTTTT.